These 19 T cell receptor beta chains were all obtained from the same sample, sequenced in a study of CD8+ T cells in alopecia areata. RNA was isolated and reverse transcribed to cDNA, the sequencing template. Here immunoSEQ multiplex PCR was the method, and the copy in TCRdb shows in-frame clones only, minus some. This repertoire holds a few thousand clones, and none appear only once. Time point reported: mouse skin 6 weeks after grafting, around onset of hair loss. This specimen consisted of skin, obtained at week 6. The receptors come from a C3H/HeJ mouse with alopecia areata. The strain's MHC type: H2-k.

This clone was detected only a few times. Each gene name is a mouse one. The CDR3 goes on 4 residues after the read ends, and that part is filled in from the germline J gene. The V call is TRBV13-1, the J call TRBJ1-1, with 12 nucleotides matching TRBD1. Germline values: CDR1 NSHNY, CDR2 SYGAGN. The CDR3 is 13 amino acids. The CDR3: CASSGTGGAEVFF. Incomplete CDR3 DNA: TGTGCCAGCAGCGGGACAGGGGGCGCA.

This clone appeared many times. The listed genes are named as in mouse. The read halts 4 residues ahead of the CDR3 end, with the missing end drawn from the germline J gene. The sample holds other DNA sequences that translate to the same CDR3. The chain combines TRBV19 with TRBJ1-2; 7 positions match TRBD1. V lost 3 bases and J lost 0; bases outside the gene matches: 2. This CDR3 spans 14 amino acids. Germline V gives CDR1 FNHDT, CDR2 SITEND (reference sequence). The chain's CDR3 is CASSTDRANSDYTF. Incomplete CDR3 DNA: TGTGCCAGCAGTACCGACAGGGCAAACTCC.

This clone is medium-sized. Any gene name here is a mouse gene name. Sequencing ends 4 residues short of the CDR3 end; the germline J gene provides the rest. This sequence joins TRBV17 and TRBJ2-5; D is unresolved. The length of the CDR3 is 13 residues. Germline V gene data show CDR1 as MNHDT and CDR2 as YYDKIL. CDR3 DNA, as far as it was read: TGTGCTAGCAGTAGAGATCAGGCAGAC. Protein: CASSRDQAD. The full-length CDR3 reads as CASSRDQADTQYF. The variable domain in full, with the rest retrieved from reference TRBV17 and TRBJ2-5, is DTTVKQNPRYKLARVGKPVNLICSQTMNHDTMYWYQKKPNQAPKLLLFYYDKILNREADTFEKFQSSRPNNSFCSLYIGSAGLEYSAMYLCASSRDQADTQYFGPGTRLLVL.

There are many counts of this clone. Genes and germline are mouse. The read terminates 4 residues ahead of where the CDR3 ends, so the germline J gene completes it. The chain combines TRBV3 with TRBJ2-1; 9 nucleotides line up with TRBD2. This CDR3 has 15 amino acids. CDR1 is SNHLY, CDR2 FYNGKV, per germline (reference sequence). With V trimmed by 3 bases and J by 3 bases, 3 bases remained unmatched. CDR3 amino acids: CASSFLLGGYAEQFF. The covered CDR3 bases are TGTGCCAGCAGCTTTCTACTGGGGGGCTATGCT. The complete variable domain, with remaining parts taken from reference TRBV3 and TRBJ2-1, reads GPKVLQIPSHQIIDMGQMVTLNCDPVSNHLYFYWYKQILGQQMEFLVNFYNGKVMEKSKLFKDQFSVERPDGSYFTLKIQPTALEDSAVYFCASSFLLGGYAEQFFGPGTRLTVL.

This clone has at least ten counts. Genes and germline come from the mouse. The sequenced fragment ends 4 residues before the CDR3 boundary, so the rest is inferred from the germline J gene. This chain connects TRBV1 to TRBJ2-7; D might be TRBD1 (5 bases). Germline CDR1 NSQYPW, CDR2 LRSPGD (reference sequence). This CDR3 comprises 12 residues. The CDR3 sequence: CTCSGPRDEQYF. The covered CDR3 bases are TGCACCTGCAGTGGGCCCAGGGAT.

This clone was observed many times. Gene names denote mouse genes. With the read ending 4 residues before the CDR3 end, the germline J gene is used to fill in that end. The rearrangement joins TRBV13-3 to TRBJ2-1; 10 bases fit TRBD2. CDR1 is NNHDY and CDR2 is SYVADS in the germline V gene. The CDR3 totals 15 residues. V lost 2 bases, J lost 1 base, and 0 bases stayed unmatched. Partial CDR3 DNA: TGTGCCAGCAGTGAGACTGGGGGGAACTATGCT. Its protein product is CASSETGGNYA. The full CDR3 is CASSETGGNYAEQFF.

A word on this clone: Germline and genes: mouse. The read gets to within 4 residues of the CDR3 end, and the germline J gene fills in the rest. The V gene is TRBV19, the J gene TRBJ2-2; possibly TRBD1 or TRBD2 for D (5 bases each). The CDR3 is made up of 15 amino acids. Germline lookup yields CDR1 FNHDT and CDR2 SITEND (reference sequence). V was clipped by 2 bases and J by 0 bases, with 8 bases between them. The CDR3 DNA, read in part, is TGTGCCAGCAGTATGGGGGTTCCAAACACCGGG. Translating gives CASSMGVPNTG. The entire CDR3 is CASSMGVPNTGQLYF.

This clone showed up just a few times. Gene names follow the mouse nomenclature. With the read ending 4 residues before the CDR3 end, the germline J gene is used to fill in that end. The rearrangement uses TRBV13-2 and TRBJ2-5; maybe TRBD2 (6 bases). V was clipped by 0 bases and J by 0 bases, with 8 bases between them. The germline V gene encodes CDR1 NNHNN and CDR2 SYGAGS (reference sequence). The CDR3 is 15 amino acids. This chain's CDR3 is CASGDGGDNQDTQYF. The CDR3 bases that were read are TGTGCCAGCGGTGATGGGGGGGATAACCAAGAC.

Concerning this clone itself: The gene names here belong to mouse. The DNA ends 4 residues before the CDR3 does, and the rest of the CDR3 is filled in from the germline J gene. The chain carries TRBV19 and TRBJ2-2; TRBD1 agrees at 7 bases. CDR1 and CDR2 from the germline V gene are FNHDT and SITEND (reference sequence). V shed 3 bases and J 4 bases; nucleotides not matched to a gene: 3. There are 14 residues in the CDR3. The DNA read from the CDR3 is TGTGCCAGCAGTAGAGACAGGGTCACCGGG. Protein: CASSRDRVTG. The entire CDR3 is CASSRDRVTGQLYF.

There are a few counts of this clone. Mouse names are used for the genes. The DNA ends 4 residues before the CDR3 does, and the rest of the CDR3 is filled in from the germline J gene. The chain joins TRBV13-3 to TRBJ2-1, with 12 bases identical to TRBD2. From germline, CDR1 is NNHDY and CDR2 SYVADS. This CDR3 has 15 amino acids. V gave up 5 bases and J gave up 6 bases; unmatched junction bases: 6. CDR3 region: CASSSGTGGFAEQFF. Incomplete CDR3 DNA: TGTGCCAGCAGCTCCGGGACTGGGGGGTTTGCT.

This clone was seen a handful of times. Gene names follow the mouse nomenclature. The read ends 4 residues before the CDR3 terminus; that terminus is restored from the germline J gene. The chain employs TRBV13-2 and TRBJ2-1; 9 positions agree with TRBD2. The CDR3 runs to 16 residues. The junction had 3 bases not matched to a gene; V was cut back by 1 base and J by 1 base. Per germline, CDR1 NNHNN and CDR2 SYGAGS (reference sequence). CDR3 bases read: TGTGCCAGCGGTGATCCCTGGGGGGGAAACTATGCT. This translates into CASGDPWGGNYA. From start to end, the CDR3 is CASGDPWGGNYAEQFF.

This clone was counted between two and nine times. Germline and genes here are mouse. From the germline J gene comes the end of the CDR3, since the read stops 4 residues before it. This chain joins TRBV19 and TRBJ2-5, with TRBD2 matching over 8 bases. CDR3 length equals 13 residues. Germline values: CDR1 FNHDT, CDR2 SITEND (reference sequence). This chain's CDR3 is CASSMGLEDTQYF. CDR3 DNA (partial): TGTGCCAGCAGTATGGGACTGGAAGAC.

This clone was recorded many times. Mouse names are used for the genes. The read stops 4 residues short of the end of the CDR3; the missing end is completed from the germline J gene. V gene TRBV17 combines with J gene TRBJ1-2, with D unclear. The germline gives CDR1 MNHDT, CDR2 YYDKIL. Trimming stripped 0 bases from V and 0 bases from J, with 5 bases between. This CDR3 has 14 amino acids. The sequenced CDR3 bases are TGTGCTAGCAGTAGAGATCCAGCAAACTCC. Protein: CASSRDPANS. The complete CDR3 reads CASSRDPANSDYTF.

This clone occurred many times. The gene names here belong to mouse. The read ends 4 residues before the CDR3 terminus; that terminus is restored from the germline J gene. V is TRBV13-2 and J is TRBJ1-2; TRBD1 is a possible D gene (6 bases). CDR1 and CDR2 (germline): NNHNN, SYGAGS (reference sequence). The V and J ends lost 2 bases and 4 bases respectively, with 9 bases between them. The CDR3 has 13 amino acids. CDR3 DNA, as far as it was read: TGTGCCAGCGGTGAAACGACAGGCTCC. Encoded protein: CASGETTGS. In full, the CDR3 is CASGETTGSDYTF.

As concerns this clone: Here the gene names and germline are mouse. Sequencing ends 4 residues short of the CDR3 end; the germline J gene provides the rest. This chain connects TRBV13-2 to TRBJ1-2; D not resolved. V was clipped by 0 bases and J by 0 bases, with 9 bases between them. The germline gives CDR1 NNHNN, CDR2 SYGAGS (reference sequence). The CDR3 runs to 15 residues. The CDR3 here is CASGDAPGTNSDYTF. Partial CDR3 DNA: TGTGCCAGCGGTGATGCGCCAGGAACAAACTCC.

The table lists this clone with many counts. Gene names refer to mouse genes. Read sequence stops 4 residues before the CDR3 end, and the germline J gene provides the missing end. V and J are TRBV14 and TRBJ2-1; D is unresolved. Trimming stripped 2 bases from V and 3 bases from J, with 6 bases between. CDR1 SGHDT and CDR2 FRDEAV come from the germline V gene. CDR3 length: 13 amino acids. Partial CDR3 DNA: TGTGCCAGCAGTTTAGAGGGCTATGCT. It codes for CASSLEGYA. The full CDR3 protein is CASSLEGYAEQFF.

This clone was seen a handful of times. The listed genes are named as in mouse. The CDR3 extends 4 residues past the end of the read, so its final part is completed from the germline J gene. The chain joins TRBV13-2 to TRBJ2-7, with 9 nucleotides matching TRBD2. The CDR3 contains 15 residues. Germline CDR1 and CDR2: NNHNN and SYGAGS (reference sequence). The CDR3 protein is CASGDAAGGVYEQYF. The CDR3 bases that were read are TGTGCCAGCGGTGATGCGGCTGGGGGGGTGTAT.

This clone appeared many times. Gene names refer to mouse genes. This CDR3 is CASSGQSSYEQYF. The CDR3 DNA, read in part, is TGTGCCAGCAGTGGACAGAGCTCCTAT. V usage is TRBV13-1 and J usage is TRBJ2-7; tentatively, D is TRBD1 (5 bases). The read ends 4 residues early relative to the CDR3; the germline J gene fills the gap. The germline V gene has CDR1 NSHNY and CDR2 SYGAGN. CDR3 length equals 13 residues. V was shortened by 3 bases and J by 0 bases, with 7 bases between the two germline ends.

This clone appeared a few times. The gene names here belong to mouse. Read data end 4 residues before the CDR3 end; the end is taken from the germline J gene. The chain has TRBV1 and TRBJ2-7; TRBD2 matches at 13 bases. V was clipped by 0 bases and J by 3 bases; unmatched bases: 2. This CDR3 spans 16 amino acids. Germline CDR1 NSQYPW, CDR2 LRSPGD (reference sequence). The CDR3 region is CTCSADGDWGGYEQYF. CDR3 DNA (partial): TGCACCTGCAGTGCAGATGGGGACTGGGGGGGCTAT.